This T cell receptor (beta chain) was observed in a study of control samples from healthy donors and cancer patients. This table comes from immunoSEQ multiplex PCR, and its TCRdb copy is limited to in-frame clones, with some not included. The table includes 150,000 to 200,000 clones, roughly 92% detected once. The material sequenced was blood. This receptor was identified in a woman under 40 in good health.

The CDR3 sequence: CASSVGDPTNEKLFF. CDR3 DNA sequence: TGTGCCAGCAGCGTAGGGGACCCAACTAATGAAAAACTGTTTTTT. This sequence joins TRBV9 and TRBJ1-4; tentatively, D is TRBD1 (5 bases). V gave up 0 bases and J gave up 0 bases, with 6 bases separating them. CDR1 is SGDLS and CDR2 is YYNGEE in the germline V gene. This CDR3 has 15 amino acids. Looking up the rest from reference TRBV9 and TRBJ1-4 gives the full variable domain: DSGVTQTPKHLITATGQRVTLRCSPRSGDLSVYWYQQSLDQGLQFLIQYYNGEERAKGNILERFSAQQFPDLHSELNLSSLELGDSALYFCASSVGDPTNEKLFFGSGTQLSVL.